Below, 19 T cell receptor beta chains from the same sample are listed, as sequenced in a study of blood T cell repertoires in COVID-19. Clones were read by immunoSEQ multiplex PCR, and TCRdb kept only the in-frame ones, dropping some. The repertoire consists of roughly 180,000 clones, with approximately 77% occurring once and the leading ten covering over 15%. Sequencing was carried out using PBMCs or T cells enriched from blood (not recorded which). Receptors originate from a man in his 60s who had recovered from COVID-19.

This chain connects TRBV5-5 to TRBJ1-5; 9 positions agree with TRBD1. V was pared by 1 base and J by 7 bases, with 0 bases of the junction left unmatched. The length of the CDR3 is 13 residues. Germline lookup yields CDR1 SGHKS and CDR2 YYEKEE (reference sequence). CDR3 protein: CASSLTGGQPQHF. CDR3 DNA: TGTGCCAGCAGCTTGACAGGGGGCCAGCCCCAGCATTTT.

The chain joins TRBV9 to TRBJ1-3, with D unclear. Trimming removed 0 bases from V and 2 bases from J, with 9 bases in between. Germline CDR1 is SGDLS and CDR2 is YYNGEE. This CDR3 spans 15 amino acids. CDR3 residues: CASSVASGTGNTIYF. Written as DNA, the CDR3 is TGTGCCAGCAGCGTAGCTTCGGGGACTGGAAACACCATATATTTT.

The CDR3 DNA sequence: TGTGCCATCAGTGAAATCGACCGGGACAATGAGCAGTTCTTC. Protein sequence: CAISEIDRDNEQFF. The genes are TRBV10-3 and TRBJ2-1, with D unresolved. The CDR3 totals 14 residues. The V gene lost 3 bases and the J gene lost 5 bases, with 11 bases spanning the gap. CDR1 is ENHRY and CDR2 is SYGVKD in the germline V gene.

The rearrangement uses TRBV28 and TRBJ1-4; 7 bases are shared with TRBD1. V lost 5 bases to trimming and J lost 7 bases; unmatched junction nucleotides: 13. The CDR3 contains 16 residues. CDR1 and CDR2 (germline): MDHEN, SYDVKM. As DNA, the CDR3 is TGTGCCAGCAGTCCCGTCGACAGGGTTGGTATTGAAAAACTGTTTTTT. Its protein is CASSPVDRVGIEKLFF.

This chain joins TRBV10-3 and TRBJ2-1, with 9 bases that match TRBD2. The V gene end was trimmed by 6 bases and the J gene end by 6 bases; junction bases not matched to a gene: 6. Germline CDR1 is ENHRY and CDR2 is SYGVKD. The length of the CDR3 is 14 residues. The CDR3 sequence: CAIRGLAEANEQFF. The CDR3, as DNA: TGTGCCATCAGGGGACTAGCCGAAGCCAATGAGCAGTTCTTC.

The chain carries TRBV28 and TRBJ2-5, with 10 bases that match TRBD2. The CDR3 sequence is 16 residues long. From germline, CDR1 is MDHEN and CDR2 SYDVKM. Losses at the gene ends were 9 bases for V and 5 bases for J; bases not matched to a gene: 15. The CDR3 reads CASGPQASGRRETQYF. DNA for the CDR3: TGTGCCAGTGGGCCCCAGGCTAGCGGGAGACGGGAGACCCAGTACTTC.

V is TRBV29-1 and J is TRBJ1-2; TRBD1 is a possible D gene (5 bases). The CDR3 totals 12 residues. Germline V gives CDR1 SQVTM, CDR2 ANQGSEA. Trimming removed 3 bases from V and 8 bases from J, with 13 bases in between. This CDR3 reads CSVEEGIGGYTF. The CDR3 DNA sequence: TGCAGCGTTGAGGAGGGGATAGGAGGCTACACCTTC. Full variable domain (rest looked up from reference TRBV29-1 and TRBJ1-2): SAVISQKPSRDICQRGTSLTIQCQVDSQVTMMFWYRQQPGQSLTLIATANQGSEATYESGFVIDKFPISRPNLTFSTLTVSNMSPEDSSIYLCSVEEGIGGYTFGSGTRLTVV.

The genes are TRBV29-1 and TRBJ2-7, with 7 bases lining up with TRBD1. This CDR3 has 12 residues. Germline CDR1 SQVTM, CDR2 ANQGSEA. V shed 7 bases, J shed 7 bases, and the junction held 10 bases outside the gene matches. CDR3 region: CSAQTGIGEQYF. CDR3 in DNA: TGCAGCGCGCAGACAGGGATTGGAGAGCAGTACTTC.

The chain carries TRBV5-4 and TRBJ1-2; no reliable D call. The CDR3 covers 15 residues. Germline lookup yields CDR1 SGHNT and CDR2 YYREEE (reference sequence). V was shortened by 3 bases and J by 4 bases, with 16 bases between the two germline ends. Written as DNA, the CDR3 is TGTGCCAGCAGCTCGGACCTCGAGGGTCGCTATGGCTACACCTTC. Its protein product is CASSSDLEGRYGYTF.

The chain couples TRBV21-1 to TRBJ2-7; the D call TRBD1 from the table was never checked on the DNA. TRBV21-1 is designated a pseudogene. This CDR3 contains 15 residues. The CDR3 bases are TGTGCCAGCAGCAAAGGGGCAGAAGGATCCTACGAGCAGTACTTC. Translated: CASSKGAEGSYEQYF.

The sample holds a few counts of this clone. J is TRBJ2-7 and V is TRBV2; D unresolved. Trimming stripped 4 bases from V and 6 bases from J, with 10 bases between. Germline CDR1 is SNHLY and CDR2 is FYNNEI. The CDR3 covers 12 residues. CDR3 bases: TGTGCCAGCAGTGCCAATCCAGTCGAGCAGTACTTC. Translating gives CASSANPVEQYF.

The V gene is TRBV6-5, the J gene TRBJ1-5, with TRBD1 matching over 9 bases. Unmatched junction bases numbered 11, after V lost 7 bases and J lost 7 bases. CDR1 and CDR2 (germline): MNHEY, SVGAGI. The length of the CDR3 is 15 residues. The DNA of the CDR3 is TGTGCCAGCAAACGGGACAGGGAGGAAAGGCAGCCCCAGCATTTT. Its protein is CASKRDREERQPQHF.

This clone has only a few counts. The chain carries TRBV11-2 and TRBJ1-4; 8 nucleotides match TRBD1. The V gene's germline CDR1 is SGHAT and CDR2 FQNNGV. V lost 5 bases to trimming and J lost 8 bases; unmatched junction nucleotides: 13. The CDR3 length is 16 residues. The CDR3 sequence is CASSPDPGTGYEKLFF. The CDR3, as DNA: TGTGCCAGCAGCCCCGACCCCGGGACAGGTTACGAAAAACTGTTTTTT.

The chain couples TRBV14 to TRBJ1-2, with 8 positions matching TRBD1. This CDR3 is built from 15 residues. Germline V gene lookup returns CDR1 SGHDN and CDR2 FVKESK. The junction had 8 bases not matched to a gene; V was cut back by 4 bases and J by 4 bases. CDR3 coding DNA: TGTGCCAGCAGCCTCGCCCCAACAGGGGGCTATGGCTACACCTTC. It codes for CASSLAPTGGYGYTF.

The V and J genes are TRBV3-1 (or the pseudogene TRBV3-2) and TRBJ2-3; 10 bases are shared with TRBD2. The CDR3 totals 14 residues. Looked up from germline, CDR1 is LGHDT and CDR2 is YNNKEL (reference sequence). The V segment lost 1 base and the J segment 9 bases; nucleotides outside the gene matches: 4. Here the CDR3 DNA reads TGTGCCAGCAGCCAAGGCCTAGCGGGAGACACGCAGTATTTT. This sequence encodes CASSQGLAGDTQYF.

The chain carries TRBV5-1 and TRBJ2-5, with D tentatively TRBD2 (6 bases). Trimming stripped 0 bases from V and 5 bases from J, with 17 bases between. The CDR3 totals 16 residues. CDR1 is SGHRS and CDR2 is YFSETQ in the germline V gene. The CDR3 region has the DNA TGCGCCAGCAGCTTGGGGGCGCGGGGAACCATTGAGACCCAGTACTTC. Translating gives CASSLGARGTIETQYF.

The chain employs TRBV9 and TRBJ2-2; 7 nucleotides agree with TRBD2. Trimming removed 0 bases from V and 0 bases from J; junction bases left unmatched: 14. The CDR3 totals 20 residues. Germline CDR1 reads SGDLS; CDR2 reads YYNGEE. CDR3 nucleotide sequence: TGTGCCAGCAGCGTAGCTCGTTCCCGGCGGGGGATAACGAACACCGGGGAGCTGTTTTTT. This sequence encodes CASSVARSRRGITNTGELFF.

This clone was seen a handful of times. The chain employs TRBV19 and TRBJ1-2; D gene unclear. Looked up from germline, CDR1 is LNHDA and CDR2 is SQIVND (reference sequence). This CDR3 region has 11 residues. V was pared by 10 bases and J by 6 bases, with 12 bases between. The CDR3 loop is CATQRYHGYTF. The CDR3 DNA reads TGTGCCACTCAGCGGTACCATGGCTACACCTTC.

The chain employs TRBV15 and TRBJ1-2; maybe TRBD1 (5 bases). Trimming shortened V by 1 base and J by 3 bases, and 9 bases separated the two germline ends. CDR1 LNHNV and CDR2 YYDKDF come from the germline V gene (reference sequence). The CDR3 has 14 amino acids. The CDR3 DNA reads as TGTGCCACCAGCAGAGGGGGCAGGTACTATGGCTACACCTTC. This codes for CATSRGGRYYGYTF.